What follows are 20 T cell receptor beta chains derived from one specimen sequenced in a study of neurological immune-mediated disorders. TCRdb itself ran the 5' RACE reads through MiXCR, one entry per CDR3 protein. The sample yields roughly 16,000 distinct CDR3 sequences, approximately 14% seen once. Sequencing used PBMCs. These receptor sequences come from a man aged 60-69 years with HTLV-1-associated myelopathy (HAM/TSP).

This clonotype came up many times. This chain's CDR3 is CATKTGTLTYEQYF. The CDR3 DNA reads TGTGCCACCAAGACCGGGACACTTACCTACGAGCAGTACTTC. The rearrangement links TRBV6-5 to TRBJ2-7, with TRBD1 as a possible D gene (6 bases). Germline CDR1 MNHEY, CDR2 SVGAGI. Trimming removed 10 bases from V and 2 bases from J, with 18 bases in between. This CDR3 contains 14 residues.

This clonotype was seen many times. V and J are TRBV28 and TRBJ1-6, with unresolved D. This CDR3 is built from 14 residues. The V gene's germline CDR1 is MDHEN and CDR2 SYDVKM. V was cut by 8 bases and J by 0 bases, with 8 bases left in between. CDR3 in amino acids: CASRTYSYNSPLHF. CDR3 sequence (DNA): TGTGCCAGCCGAACATACTCCTATAATTCACCCCTCCACTTT.

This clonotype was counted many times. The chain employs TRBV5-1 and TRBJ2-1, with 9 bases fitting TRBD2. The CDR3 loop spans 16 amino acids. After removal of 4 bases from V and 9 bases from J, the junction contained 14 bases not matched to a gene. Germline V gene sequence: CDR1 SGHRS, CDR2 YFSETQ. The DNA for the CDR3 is TGCGCCAGCAGCAGCCTAGCGGGGAGAACTAGCGGTGAGCAGTTCTTC. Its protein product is CASSSLAGRTSGEQFF.

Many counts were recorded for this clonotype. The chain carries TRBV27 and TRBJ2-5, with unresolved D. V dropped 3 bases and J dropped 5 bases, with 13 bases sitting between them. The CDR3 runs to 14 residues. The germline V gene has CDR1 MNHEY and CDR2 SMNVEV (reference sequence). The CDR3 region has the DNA TGTGCCAGCAGTTTGGGAAGGTTCGTTGAGACCCAGTACTTC. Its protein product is CASSLGRFVETQYF.

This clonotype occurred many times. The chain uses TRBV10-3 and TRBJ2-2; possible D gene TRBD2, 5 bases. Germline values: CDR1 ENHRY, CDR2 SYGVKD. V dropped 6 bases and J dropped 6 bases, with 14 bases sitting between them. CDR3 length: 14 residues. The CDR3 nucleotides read TGTGCCATCAGATTCGAAAACGGGGCCGGGGAGCTGTTTTTT. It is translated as CAIRFENGAGELFF.

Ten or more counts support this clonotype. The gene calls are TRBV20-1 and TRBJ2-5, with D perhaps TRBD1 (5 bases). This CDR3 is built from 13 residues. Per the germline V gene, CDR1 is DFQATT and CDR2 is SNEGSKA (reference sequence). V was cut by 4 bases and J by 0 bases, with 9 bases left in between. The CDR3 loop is CSATLDNQETQYF. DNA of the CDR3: TGCAGTGCTACACTGGACAACCAAGAGACCCAGTACTTC.

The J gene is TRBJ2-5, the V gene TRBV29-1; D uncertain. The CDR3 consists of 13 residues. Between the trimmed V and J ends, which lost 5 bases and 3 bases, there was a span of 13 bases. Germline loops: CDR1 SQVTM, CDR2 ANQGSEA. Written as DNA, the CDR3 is TGCAGCGTTCTTCGAACCAACGAAGAGACCCAGTACTTC. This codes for CSVLRTNEETQYF.

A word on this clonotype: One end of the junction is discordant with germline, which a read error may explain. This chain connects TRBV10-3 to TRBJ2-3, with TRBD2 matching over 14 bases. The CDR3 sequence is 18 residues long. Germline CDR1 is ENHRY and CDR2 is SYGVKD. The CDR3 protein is CAISVSQTSGGDTDTQYF. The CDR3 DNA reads TGTGCCATCAGTGTATCCCAGACTAGCGGGGGGGACACAGATACACAGTATTTT.

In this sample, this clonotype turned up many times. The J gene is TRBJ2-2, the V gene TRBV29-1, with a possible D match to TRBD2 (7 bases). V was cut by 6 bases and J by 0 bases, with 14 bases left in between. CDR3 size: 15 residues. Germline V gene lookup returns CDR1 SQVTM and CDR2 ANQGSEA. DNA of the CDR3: TGCAGCGTGAGAGGGGGGGGATCGAACACCGGGGAGCTGTTTTTT. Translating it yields CSVRGGGSNTGELFF.

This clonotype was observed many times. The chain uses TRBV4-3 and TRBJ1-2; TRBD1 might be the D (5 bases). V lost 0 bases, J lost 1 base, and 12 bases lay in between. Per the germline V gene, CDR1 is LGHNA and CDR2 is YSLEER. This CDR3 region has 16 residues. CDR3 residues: CASSQDMQGNNYGYTF. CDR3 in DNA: TGCGCCAGCAGCCAAGATATGCAGGGAAATAACTATGGCTACACCTTC.

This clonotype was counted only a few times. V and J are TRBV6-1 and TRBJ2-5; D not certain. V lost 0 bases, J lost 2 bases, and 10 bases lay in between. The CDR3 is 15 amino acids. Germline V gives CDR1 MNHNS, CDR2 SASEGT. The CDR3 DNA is TGTGCCAGCAGTGAAGCGCTAGGCGGACAAGAGACCCAGTACTTC. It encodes CASSEALGGQETQYF.

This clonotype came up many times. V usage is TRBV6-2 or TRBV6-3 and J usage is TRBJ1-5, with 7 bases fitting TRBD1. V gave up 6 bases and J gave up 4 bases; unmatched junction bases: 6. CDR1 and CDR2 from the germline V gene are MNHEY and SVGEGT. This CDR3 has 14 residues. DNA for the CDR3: TGTGCCAGCAGAAACTCGGGACAGAATCAGCCCCAGCATTTT. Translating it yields CASRNSGQNQPQHF.

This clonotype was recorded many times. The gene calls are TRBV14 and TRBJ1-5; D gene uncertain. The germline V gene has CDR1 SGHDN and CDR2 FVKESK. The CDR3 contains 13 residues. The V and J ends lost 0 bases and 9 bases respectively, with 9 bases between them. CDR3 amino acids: CASSQDWLGPQHF. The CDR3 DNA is TGTGCCAGCAGCCAAGACTGGTTAGGGCCCCAGCATTTT.

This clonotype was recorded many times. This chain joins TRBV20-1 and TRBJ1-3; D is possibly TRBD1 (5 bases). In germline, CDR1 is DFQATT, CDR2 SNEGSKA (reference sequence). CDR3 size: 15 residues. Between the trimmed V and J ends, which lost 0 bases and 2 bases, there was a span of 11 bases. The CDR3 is CSARDSGGAGNTIYF. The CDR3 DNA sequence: TGCAGTGCTAGAGATTCGGGAGGGGCTGGAAACACCATATATTTT.

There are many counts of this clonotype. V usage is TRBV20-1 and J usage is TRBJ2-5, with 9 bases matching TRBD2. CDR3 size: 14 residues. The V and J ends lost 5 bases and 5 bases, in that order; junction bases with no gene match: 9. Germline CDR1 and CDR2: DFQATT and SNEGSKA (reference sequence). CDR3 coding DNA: TGCAGTGCTGTCGCGGGGGGGCCGCGGGAGACCCAGTACTTC. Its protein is CSAVAGGPRETQYF.

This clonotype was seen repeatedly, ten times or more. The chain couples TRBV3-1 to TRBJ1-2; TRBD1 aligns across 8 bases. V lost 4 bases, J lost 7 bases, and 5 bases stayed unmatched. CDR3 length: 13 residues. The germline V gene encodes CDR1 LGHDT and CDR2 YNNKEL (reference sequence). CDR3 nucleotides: TGTGCCAGCAGCCGAGGACAGGGCAGTGGCTACACCTTC. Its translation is CASSRGQGSGYTF.

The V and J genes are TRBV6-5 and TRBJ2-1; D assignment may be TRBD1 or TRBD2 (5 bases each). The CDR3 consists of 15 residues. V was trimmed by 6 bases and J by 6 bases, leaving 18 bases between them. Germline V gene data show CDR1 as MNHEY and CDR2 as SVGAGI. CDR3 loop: CASSHKRWGCNEQFF. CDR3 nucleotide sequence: TGTGCCAGCAGCCATAAGCGGTGGGGGTGCAATGAGCAGTTCTTC.

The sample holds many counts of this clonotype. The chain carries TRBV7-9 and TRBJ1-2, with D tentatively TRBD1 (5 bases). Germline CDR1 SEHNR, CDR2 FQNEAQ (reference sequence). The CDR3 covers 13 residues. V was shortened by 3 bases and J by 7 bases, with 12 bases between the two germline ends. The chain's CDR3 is CASSFGQPGGYTF. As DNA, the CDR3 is TGTGCCAGCAGCTTCGGACAACCCGGTGGCTACACCTTC.

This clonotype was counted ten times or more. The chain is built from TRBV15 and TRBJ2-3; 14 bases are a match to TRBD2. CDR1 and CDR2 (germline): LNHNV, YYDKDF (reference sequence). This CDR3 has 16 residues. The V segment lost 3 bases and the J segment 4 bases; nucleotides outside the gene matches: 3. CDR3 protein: CATSSRLAGGADTQYF. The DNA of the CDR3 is TGTGCCACCAGCAGTAGACTAGCGGGGGGGGCAGATACGCAGTATTTT.

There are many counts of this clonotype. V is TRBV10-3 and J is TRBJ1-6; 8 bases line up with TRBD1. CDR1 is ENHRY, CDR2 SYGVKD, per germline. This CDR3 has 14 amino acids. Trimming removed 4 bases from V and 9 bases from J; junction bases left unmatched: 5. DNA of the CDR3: TGTGCCATCAGTGGGGAGACAGGGGCTTCACCCCTCCACTTT. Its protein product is CAISGETGASPLHF.